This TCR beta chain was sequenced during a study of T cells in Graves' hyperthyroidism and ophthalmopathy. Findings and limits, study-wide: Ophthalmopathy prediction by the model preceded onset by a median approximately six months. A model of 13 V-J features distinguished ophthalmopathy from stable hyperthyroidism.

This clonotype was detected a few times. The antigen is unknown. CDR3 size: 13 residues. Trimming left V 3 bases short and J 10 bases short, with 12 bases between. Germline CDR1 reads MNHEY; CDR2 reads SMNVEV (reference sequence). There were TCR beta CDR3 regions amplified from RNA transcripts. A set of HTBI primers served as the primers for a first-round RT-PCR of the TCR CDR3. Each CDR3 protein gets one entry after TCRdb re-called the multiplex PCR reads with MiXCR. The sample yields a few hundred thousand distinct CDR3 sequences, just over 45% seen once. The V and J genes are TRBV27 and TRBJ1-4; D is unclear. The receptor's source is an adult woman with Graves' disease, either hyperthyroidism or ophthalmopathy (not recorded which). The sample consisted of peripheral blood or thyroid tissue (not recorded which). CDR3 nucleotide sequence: TGTGCCAGCAGTTTTTGGGGAGGTGGAAAACTGTTTTTT. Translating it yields CASSFWGGGKLFF.